This passage covers 26 T cell receptor beta chains from one sample sequenced in a study of blood T cell repertoires in COVID-19. Clones were read by immunoSEQ multiplex PCR, and TCRdb kept only the in-frame ones, dropping some. The table records about 160,000 clones, approximately 88% of them present only once. The sequenced sample was peripheral blood. The source is a woman aged 60-75 years who had recovered from COVID-19.

The V call is TRBV24-1, the J call TRBJ2-7, with 8 bases fitting TRBD1. Germline V gives CDR1 KGHDR, CDR2 SFDVKD. V shed 4 bases and J 3 bases; nucleotides not matched to a gene: 7. CDR3 length equals 15 residues. The CDR3 here is CATSDRTGNDYEQYF. Written as DNA, the CDR3 is TGTGCCACCAGTGACCGGACAGGGAATGACTACGAGCAGTACTTC.

The chain couples TRBV2 to TRBJ1-2; D gene ambiguous. V lost 2 bases and J 4 bases, leaving 14 bases between the germline ends. The CDR3 is 15 amino acids. Germline CDR1 reads SNHLY; CDR2 reads FYNNEI. The CDR3 is CASSEQERLGYGYTF. The CDR3 DNA reads as TGTGCCAGCAGTGAACAGGAGCGGCTGGGCTATGGCTACACCTTC.

The DNA for the CDR3 is TGTGCCAGCTCACCCAGACAGGGTGGGTTTCAGACCCAGTACTTC. It encodes CASSPRQGGFQTQYF. The rearrangement joins TRBV18 to TRBJ2-5; 7 bases are a match to TRBD1. The V gene's germline CDR1 is KGHSH and CDR2 LQKENI. This CDR3 has 15 amino acids. J was trimmed by 6 bases and V by 3 bases; bases with no gene match: 10.

This clone appeared once. The chain's CDR3 is CASSSGRGGQNIQYF. In DNA, the CDR3 is TGTGCCAGCAGTTCTGGACGGGGGGGCCAAAACATTCAGTACTTC. The rearrangement uses TRBV27 and TRBJ2-4, with 8 bases that match TRBD2. The CDR3 sequence is 15 residues long. V shed 4 bases, J shed 5 bases, and the junction held 7 bases outside the gene matches. Germline V gene data show CDR1 as MNHEY and CDR2 as SMNVEV (reference sequence).

The chain recombines TRBV5-1 with TRBJ1-2; 9 nucleotides line up with TRBD1. This CDR3 has 16 residues. In germline, CDR1 is SGHRS, CDR2 YFSETQ. The junction had 7 bases not matched to a gene; V was cut back by 4 bases and J by 0 bases. DNA of the CDR3: TGCGCCAGCAGCGCGGGACAGGGAAATTCTAACTATGGCTACACCTTC. It encodes CASSAGQGNSNYGYTF.

The chain links TRBV6-1 to TRBJ1-1; a weak D match, TRBD1 (5 bases). Germline CDR1 MNHNS, CDR2 SASEGT. The CDR3 has 14 amino acids. The germline V and J ends were trimmed by 2 bases and 5 bases, with 12 bases remaining between them. DNA of the CDR3: TGTGCCAGCAGTGAAAGGGGCGGAAGGACTGAAGCTTTCTTT. Translating gives CASSERGGRTEAFF.

The rearrangement joins TRBV4-3 to TRBJ2-2; D gene uncertain. With 0 bases removed from V and 1 base from J, the gap between germline ends came to 15 bases. This CDR3 region has 18 residues. Per germline, CDR1 LGHNA and CDR2 YSLEER. CDR3 coding DNA: TGCGCCAGCAGCCAAGAGGCCCTCGCAACGTTGAACACCGGGGAGCTGTTTTTT. Residues: CASSQEALATLNTGELFF.

The chain couples TRBV18 to TRBJ2-1; 10 bases map to TRBD2. The CDR3 loop spans 15 amino acids. The V and J ends lost 5 bases and 9 bases, in that order; junction bases with no gene match: 10. In germline, CDR1 is KGHSH, CDR2 LQKENI. CDR3 DNA: TGTGCCAGCTCAACCCGGAGCGGGGGGGCAGGTGAGCAGTTCTTC. It specifies CASSTRSGGAGEQFF. The whole variable domain, remainder taken from reference TRBV18 and TRBJ2-1, is NAGVMQNPRHLVRRRGQEARLRCSPMKGHSHVYWYRQLPEEGLKFMVYLQKENIIDESGMPKERFSAEFPKEGPSILRIQQVVRGDSAAYFCASSTRSGGAGEQFFGPGTRLTVL.

The rearrangement joins TRBV6-5 to TRBJ2-5, with D possibly being TRBD2 (5 bases). There are 15 residues in the CDR3. V was shortened by 2 bases and J by 5 bases, with 15 bases between the two germline ends. Germline V gives CDR1 MNHEY, CDR2 SVGAGI. CDR3 region: CASSYPSGSTETQYF. CDR3 DNA sequence: TGTGCCAGCAGTTACCCTTCGGGGTCCACGGAGACCCAGTACTTC.

V usage is TRBV21-1 and J usage is TRBJ1-1; no DNA check was done on the table's D call, TRBD1. TRBV21-1 is designated a pseudogene. This CDR3 spans 12 amino acids. For the CDR3, the DNA is TGTGCCAGCAGCAGGACAGGACGCGAAGCTTTCTTT. This sequence encodes CASSRTGREAFF.

This clone was observed once. This chain connects TRBV28 to TRBJ1-6; D might be TRBD1 (5 bases). The CDR3 is made up of 17 amino acids. Trimming shortened V by 3 bases and J by 7 bases, and 19 bases separated the two germline ends. Germline V gene sequence: CDR1 MDHEN, CDR2 SYDVKM. This CDR3 is CASSFGTFRSWNSPLHF. The CDR3 nucleotides are TGTGCCAGCAGTTTTGGGACTTTCCGATCGTGGAATTCACCCCTCCACTTT.

The rearrangement uses TRBV2 and TRBJ1-2, with 7 positions matching TRBD1. From germline, CDR1 is SNHLY and CDR2 FYNNEI. The CDR3 runs to 13 residues. V lost 4 bases to trimming and J lost 4 bases; unmatched junction nucleotides: 3. The CDR3 protein is CASSARDSYGYTF. Here the CDR3 DNA reads TGTGCCAGCAGTGCCCGGGACAGCTATGGCTACACCTTC.

The V gene is TRBV9, the J gene TRBJ1-1, with D possibly being TRBD1 (5 bases). CDR3 length: 13 residues. The V gene's germline CDR1 is SGDLS and CDR2 YYNGEE. The V end was cut by 4 bases, the J end by 3 bases, with 10 bases between. The CDR3: CASSPQTDTEAFF. The DNA for the CDR3 is TGTGCCAGCAGCCCCCAGACAGACACTGAAGCTTTCTTT.

This sequence joins TRBV5-6 and TRBJ2-1; 7 positions agree with TRBD1. CDR3 length equals 15 residues. Germline V CDR1 and CDR2: SGHDT, YYEEEE. After removal of 4 bases from V and 4 bases from J, the junction contained 8 bases not matched to a gene. DNA for the CDR3: TGTGCCAGCAGCCGCAGAGGGACAGCTTACAATGAGCAGTTCTTC. Amino acids: CASSRRGTAYNEQFF.

This clone has just one count. The chain carries TRBV5-1 and TRBJ2-1; possibly TRBD2 for D (7 bases). With 0 bases removed from V and 5 bases from J, the gap between germline ends came to 9 bases. This CDR3 is 14 amino acids long. Germline loops: CDR1 SGHRS, CDR2 YFSETQ. Written as DNA, the CDR3 is TGCGCCAGCAGCTTGGACGGGGGGCACAATGAGCAGTTCTTC. It encodes CASSLDGGHNEQFF.

V gene TRBV24-1 combines with J gene TRBJ1-2; 9 positions match TRBD1. The junction had 12 bases not matched to a gene; V was cut back by 9 bases and J by 2 bases. The CDR3 runs 16 residues. CDR1 is KGHDR, CDR2 SFDVKD, per germline. The CDR3 loop reads CATRDREGEGNYGYTF. CDR3 coding DNA: TGTGCCACCCGGGACAGGGAAGGGGAGGGGAACTATGGCTACACCTTC.

V and J are TRBV2 and TRBJ2-5, with TRBD2 identical over 9 bases. The CDR3 covers 18 residues. The junction had 15 bases not matched to a gene; V was cut back by 3 bases and J by 4 bases. Germline CDR1 and CDR2: SNHLY and FYNNEI. CDR3: CASSDQKRERGVGETQYF. The CDR3 region has the DNA TGTGCCAGCAGTGATCAGAAAAGAGAGCGGGGGGTTGGAGAGACCCAGTACTTC.

V gene TRBV7-9 combines with J gene TRBJ2-7; no reliable D call. The V end was cut by 4 bases, the J end by 2 bases, with 15 bases between. The CDR3 extends over 15 amino acids. CDR1 is SEHNR, CDR2 FQNEAQ, per germline (reference sequence). The CDR3 nucleotides read TGTGCCAGCAGCTCCGGGTCTCTTAGTGCCTACGAGCAGTACTTC. Protein: CASSSGSLSAYEQYF.

The chain couples TRBV5-1 to TRBJ1-1; 7 positions match TRBD1. CDR1 and CDR2 from the germline V gene are SGHRS and YFSETQ. Germline trimming cut 2 bases from V and 6 bases from J; bases unmatched to any gene: 7. This CDR3 has 14 residues. The CDR3 spells CASSFQGDNAEAFF. CDR3 DNA: TGCGCCAGCAGCTTTCAGGGGGATAACGCTGAAGCTTTCTTT.

The J gene is TRBJ2-7, the V gene TRBV7-2; 7 bases agree with TRBD1. The CDR3 has 14 amino acids. The germline V gene encodes CDR1 SGHTA and CDR2 FQGNSA. Unmatched junction bases numbered 2, after V lost 1 base and J lost 2 bases. In DNA form, the CDR3 reads TGTGCCAGCAGCTTAGGACAGGGAACCTACGAGCAGTACTTC. It encodes CASSLGQGTYEQYF.

This rearrangement joins TRBV28 to TRBJ2-3; D gene uncertain. Trimming removed 7 bases from V and 0 bases from J, with 5 bases in between. Per the germline V gene, CDR1 is MDHEN and CDR2 is SYDVKM. The CDR3 spans 12 residues. CDR3 in amino acids: CASTPSTDTQYF. As DNA, the CDR3 is TGTGCCAGCACCCCTAGCACAGATACGCAGTATTTT.

The V and J genes are TRBV5-1 and TRBJ1-6; no definite D call. The CDR3 contains 15 residues. The germline V and J ends were trimmed by 7 bases and 7 bases, with 18 bases remaining between them. The germline CDR1 and CDR2 sequences are SGHRS and YFSETQ. The CDR3 DNA reads as TGCGCCAGCTCAGACCGCGGCGAGCGGAATTCACCCCTCCACTTT. Its translation is CASSDRGERNSPLHF.

V gene TRBV25-1 combines with J gene TRBJ2-3; 12 positions agree with TRBD2. The germline gives CDR1 MGHDK, CDR2 SYGVNS. The CDR3 consists of 16 residues. After removal of 6 bases from V and 7 bases from J, the junction contained 11 bases not matched to a gene. CDR3 in amino acids: CASRPDLAGGPNTQYF. DNA for the CDR3: TGTGCCAGCAGACCTGACCTAGCGGGGGGGCCGAATACGCAGTATTTT.

The chain employs TRBV2 and TRBJ1-5; D is possibly TRBD1 (5 bases). Germline V gene data show CDR1 as SNHLY and CDR2 as FYNNEI. The V end lost 4 bases, the J end lost 0 bases, and 16 bases lay between the germline ends. This CDR3 spans 17 amino acids. The CDR3 nucleotides are TGTGCCAGCAGTGGCGGCAGGGCCGCGTATAGCAATCAGCCCCAGCATTTT. Translating gives CASSGGRAAYSNQPQHF.

V is TRBV6-5 and J is TRBJ2-5; maybe TRBD2 (7 bases). Germline assignment: CDR1 MNHEY and CDR2 SVGAGI. The CDR3 covers 14 residues. The V gene lost 8 bases and the J gene lost 7 bases, with 20 bases spanning the gap. CDR3 sequence reads: CASGGGLQAGTQYF. The CDR3, as DNA: TGTGCCAGCGGGGGGGGCCTACAGGCCGGGACCCAGTACTTC.

This chain joins TRBV5-5 and TRBJ2-2; D is perhaps TRBD1 (6 bases). Germline CDR1 and CDR2: SGHKS and YYEKEE (reference sequence). This CDR3 has 16 amino acids. Between the trimmed V and J ends, which lost 4 bases and 1 base, there was a span of 14 bases. The CDR3 bases are TGTGCCAGCAGCCCCCCGGGACAACTGAACACCGGGGAGCTGTTTTTT. Translated, it gives CASSPPGQLNTGELFF.